The following is a T cell receptor beta chain sequence with its context. Its antigen remains unknown. CDR1 is LNHDA and CDR2 is SQIVND in the germline V gene (reference sequence). CDR3 length: 14 amino acids. V was pared by 6 bases and J by 2 bases, with 13 bases between. The data belong to a study of cytomegalovirus exposure and HLA in healthy donors. Study results and limitations: It was reported that TCR beta sequences correctly inferred the HLA-A and HLA-B alleles for most subjects.

In the PCR, 60 Vbeta and 13 Jbeta primers were used. This table comes from immunoSEQ multiplex PCR, and its TCRdb copy is limited to in-frame clones, with some not included. The sample lists roughly 100,000 clones, approximately 80% occurring once. The rearrangement joins TRBV19 to TRBJ1-1; D gene ambiguous. The sample consisted of PBMCs. This receptor was taken from a woman aged 40 to 49 in good health and CMV-seronegative. The CDR3 DNA reads TGTGCCAGTAGGCTGATCGGGTTCAACACTGAAGCTTTCTTT. Its protein product is CASRLIGFNTEAFF.